The sequence of this TCR beta chain was determined in a study of CD8 T cells in Susac syndrome. V was trimmed by 4 bases and J by 8 bases, leaving 20 bases between them. The CDR3 covers 14 residues. Germline loops: CDR1 SQVTM, CDR2 ANQGSEA. RNA totalling about 0.5 to 1 ug underwent reverse transcription with random hexamers. MiXCR, run by TCRdb on the immunoSEQ multiplex PCR reads, gives a single entry per CDR3 protein. The data show about 200,000 distinct CDR3 sequences, approximately 96% seen once. This clonotype originated in a human donor with multiple sclerosis. The J gene is TRBJ1-1, the V gene TRBV29-1; maybe TRBD1 (5 bases). The sample was CD4+ T cells from PBMCs. The CDR3 DNA reads TGCAGCGTTGGGCCGAGGGGCCTAACCGGGGAAGCTTTCTTT. As protein: CSVGPRGLTGEAFF.